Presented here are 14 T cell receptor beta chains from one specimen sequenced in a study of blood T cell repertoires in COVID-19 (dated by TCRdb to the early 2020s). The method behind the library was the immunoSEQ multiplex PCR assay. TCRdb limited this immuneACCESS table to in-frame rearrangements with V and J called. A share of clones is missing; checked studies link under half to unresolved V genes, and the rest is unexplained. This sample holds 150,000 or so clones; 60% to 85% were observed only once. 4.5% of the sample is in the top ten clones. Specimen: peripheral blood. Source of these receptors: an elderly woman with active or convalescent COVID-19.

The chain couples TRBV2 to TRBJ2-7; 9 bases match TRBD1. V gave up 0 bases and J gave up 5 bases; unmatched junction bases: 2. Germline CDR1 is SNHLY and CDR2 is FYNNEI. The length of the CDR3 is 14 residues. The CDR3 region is CASSEAGDRDEQYF. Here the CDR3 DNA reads TGTGCCAGCAGTGAAGCGGGGGACAGGGACGAGCAGTACTTC.

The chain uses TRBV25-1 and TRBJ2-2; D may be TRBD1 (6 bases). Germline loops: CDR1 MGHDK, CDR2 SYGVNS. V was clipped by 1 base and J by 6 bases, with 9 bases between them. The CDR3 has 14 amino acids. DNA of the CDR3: TGTGCCAGCAGTGAATTGGGGGCGGCCGGGGAGCTGTTTTTT. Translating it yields CASSELGAAGELFF.

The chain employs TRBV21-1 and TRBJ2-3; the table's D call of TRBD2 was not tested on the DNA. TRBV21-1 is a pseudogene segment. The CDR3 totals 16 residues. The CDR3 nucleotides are TGTGCCAGCAGCAAAGCTGAGGCGGGAAGCACAGATACGCAGTATTTT. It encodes CASSKAEAGSTDTQYF.

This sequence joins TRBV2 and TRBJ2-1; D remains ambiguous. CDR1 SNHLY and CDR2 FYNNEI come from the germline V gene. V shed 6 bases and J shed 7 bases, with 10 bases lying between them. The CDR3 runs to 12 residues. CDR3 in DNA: TGTGCCAGCAGCAGACTTCTGAATGAGCAGTTCTTC. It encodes CASSRLLNEQFF.

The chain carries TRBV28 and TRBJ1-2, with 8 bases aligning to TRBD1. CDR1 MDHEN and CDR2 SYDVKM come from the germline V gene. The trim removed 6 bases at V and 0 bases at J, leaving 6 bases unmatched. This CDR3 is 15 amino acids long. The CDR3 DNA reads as TGTGCCAGCAGACGACAGGGGTTAGCTAACTATGGCTACACCTTC. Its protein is CASRRQGLANYGYTF.

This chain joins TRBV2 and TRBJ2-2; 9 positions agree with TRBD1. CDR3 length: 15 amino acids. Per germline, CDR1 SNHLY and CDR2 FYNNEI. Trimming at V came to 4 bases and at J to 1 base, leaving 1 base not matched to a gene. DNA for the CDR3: TGTGCCAGCAGTGGACAGGGGGTGAACACCGGGGAGCTGTTTTTT. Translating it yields CASSGQGVNTGELFF.

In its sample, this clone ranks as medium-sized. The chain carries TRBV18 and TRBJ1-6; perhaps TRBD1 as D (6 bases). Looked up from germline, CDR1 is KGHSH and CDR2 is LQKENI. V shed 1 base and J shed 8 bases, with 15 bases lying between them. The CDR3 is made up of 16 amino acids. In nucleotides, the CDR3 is TGTGCCAGCTCACCACATCGCCACAGGGTGTATTCACCCCTCCACTTT. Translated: CASSPHRHRVYSPLHF.

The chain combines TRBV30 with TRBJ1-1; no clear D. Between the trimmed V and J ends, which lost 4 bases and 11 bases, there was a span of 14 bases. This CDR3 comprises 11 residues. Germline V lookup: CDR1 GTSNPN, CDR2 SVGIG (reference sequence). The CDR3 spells CAWTRRSGAFF. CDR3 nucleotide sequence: TGTGCCTGGACGAGAAGATCCGGGGCTTTCTTT.

Written as DNA, the CDR3 is TGTGCCTGGGTGATCCGGGACAGTGAAGCTTTCTTT. Its translation: CAWVIRDSEAFF. This rearrangement joins TRBV30 to TRBJ1-1; 7 bases are shared with TRBD1. With 5 bases clipped from V and 7 bases from J, the junction kept 7 bases outside the gene matches. Germline assignment: CDR1 GTSNPN and CDR2 SVGIG (reference sequence). The CDR3 contains 12 residues.

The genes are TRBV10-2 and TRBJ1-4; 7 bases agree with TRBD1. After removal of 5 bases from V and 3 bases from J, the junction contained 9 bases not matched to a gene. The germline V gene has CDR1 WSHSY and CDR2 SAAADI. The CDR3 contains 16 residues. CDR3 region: CASSRTGEWANEKLFF. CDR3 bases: TGCGCCAGCAGTAGAACAGGGGAGTGGGCTAATGAAAAACTGTTTTTT.

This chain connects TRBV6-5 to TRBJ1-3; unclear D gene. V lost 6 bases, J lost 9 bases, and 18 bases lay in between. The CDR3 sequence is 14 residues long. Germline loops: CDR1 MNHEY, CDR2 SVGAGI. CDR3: CASRPVAGFSTIYF. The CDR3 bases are TGTGCCAGCAGGCCCGTCGCGGGCTTCAGCACCATATATTTT.

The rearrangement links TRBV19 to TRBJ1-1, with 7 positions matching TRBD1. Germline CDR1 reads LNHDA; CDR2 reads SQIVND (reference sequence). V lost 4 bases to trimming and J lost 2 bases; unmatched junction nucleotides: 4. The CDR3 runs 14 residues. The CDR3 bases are TGTGCCAGTAGTACCCGGACAGGAAACACTGAAGCTTTCTTT. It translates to CASSTRTGNTEAFF.

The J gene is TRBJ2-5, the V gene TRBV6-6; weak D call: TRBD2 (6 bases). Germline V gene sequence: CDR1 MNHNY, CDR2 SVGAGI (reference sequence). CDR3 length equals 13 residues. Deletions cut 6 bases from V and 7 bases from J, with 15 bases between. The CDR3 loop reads CASSTGEVGTQYF. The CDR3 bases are TGTGCCAGCAGCACGGGGGAAGTAGGGACCCAGTACTTC.

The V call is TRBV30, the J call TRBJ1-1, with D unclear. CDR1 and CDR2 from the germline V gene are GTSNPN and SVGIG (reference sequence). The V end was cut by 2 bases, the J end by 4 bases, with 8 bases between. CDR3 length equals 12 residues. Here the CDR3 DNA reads TGTGCCTGGAGTCGTACGAGCACTGAAGCTTTCTTT. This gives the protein CAWSRTSTEAFF.